The present entry profiles one T cell receptor beta chain with its context. Its specificity is unknown. This PCR relied on a set of 60 Vbeta primers and 13 Jbeta primers. Method: immunoSEQ multiplex PCR; TCRdb's copy keeps in-frame clones and lacks some. The table shows under 200,000 clones, with roughly four fifths occurring only once. This sample stems from a study of cytomegalovirus exposure and HLA in healthy donors. In the study overall: From 150 million to 200 million T cells, an earlier analysis saw under 140 million unique TCR beta sequences. Study-wide results and caveats: The study assumed roughly uniform donor sequencing depth for presence/absence analyses. The study carried out a later analysis of TCR beta sequences. It associated under 20,000 of them with specific HLA alleles at a false discovery rate of 0.05.

Germline V lookup: CDR1 SGHNT, CDR2 YENEEA. The V gene lost 1 base and the J gene lost 7 bases, with 13 bases spanning the gap. CDR3 length equals 14 residues. Sequencing was performed on PBMCs. The source of this sequence is a female donor in good health and CMV-seronegative. V usage is TRBV11-3 and J usage is TRBJ1-1, with D possibly matching TRBD1 (5 bases). The CDR3 protein is CASSLGEGVGEAFF. CDR3 sequence (DNA): TGTGCCAGCAGCTTAGGGGAAGGGGTAGGTGAAGCTTTCTTT.